This T cell receptor beta chain stems from a study of T-cell reconstitution after alpha-beta-depleted transplantation in children. Study-level results: Among T cells one year after transplant, newly produced cells accounted for most counts and diversity.

As for this clonotype: Its target is not known.

Trimming took off 8 bases at V and 2 bases at J, with 14 bases between the two ends. There are 14 residues in the CDR3. Germline values: CDR1 SGHVS, CDR2 FNYEAQ. Unique molecular identifiers were incorporated when the TCRbeta library was constructed. TCRdb re-called the PCR reads with MiXCR, one entry per CDR3 protein. The sample holds 250,000 to 300,000 distinct CDR3 sequences; around 10% are singletons and the top ten take 7.5%. The TCR originated in a boy younger than two with acute myeloid leukemia, due to receive a stem cell transplant. The source was PBMCs, collected before TCRalphabeta/CD19-depleted stem cell transplant. The chain employs TRBV7-6 and TRBJ2-3, with D possibly being TRBD2 (5 bases). CDR3 in amino acids: CASCQTGDTDTQYF. CDR3 coding DNA: TGTGCCAGCTGCCAAACCGGGGACACAGATACGCAGTATTTT.